This is a list of T cell receptor beta chains from one sample in a study of T cells in tuberculosis. Using immunoSEQ multiplex PCR, the repertoire was profiled, and TCRdb retains in-frame clones only, with some absent. Altogether 20,000 to 25,000 clones are present, just over 90% being singletons, with the ten largest covering roughly a sixth. Sequencing was done on a sample of PBMCs. Receptor source: a donor aged 10-35 years with latent tuberculosis or without tuberculosis infection. Some clones in this sample may be carry-over from other donors' samples. The CDR3 runs from the conserved cysteine through the conserved F or W. A D gene is named only where the DNA matches it firmly. Expanded clones get a size class; other rows say once, few or many, or leave the size out.

v_call: TRBV7-2
j_call: TRBJ2-1
clone_size: -
d_call: -
cdr3_nt: TGTGCCAGCAGCATAGACAGTTACAATGAGCAGTTCTTC
cdr3_aa: CASSIDSYNEQFF

v_call: TRBV5-1
j_call: TRBJ2-1
clone_size: -
d_call: -
cdr3_nt: TGCGCCAGCAGCTTGGGAGCGCTCAATGAGCAGTTCTTC
cdr3_aa: CASSLGALNEQFF

v_call: TRBV9
j_call: TRBJ2-3
clone_size: -
d_call: TRBD2
cdr3_nt: TGTGCCAGTAGTCACCTGGGGGCGACTAGCGGGGACACAGATACGCAGTATTTT
cdr3_aa: CASSHLGATSGDTDTQYF

v_call: TRBV7-2
j_call: TRBJ2-6
clone_size: -
d_call: TRBD1
cdr3_nt: TGTGCCAGCAGCTTACAGACAGGGCAAGGGGCCAACGTCCTGACTTTC
cdr3_aa: CASSLQTGQGANVLTF

v_call: TRBV11-2
j_call: TRBJ2-3
clone_size: -
d_call: -
cdr3_nt: TGTGCCAGCTTGGTACGGGAGTCAGATACGCAGTATTTT
cdr3_aa: CASLVRESDTQYF

v_call: TRBV30
j_call: TRBJ2-3
clone_size: -
d_call: TRBD1
cdr3_nt: TGTGCCTGGAGCCGGACAGGGGTCAGAGATACGCAGTATTTT
cdr3_aa: CAWSRTGVRDTQYF

v_call: TRBV29-1
j_call: TRBJ2-7
clone_size: medium-sized
d_call: TRBD1
cdr3_nt: TGCAGCGTTGAAGATCGCGACAGGGAGTCAGGCGAGCAGTACTTC
cdr3_aa: CSVEDRDRESGEQYF

v_call: TRBV5-1
j_call: TRBJ2-1
clone_size: -
d_call: -
cdr3_nt: TGCGCCAGCAGCTTGGTCAGAGAGACATACAATGAGCAGTTCTTC
cdr3_aa: CASSLVRETYNEQFF

v_call: TRBV11-3
j_call: TRBJ2-2
clone_size: -
d_call: -
cdr3_nt: TGTGCCAGCAGCTTAGCTAGCTGGGAGAGCACCGGGGAGCTGTTTTTT
cdr3_aa: CASSLASWESTGELFF

v_call: TRBV5-1
j_call: TRBJ2-1
clone_size: -
d_call: TRBD1
cdr3_nt: TGCGCCAGCAGCTGGACAGGGCGTCTGGGCAATGAGCAGTTCTTC
cdr3_aa: CASSWTGRLGNEQFF

v_call: TRBV6-5
j_call: TRBJ1-2
clone_size: -
d_call: -
cdr3_nt: TGTGCCAGCAGGCAACCTACGAAGGGAGGGACGGGCTACACCTTC
cdr3_aa: CASRQPTKGGTGYTF

v_call: TRBV10-3
j_call: TRBJ2-7
clone_size: -
d_call: -
cdr3_nt: TGTGCCATCAGTAACCGGGACTCACTCTACGAGCAGTACTTC
cdr3_aa: CAISNRDSLYEQYF

v_call: TRBV10-2
j_call: TRBJ2-7
clone_size: -
d_call: TRBD2
cdr3_nt: TGCGCCAGCAGCGCGAGAGGGGGACTAGCGGGTTACGAGCAGTACTTC
cdr3_aa: CASSARGGLAGYEQYF

v_call: TRBV4-1
j_call: TRBJ1-4
clone_size: once
d_call: -
cdr3_nt: TGCGCCAGCAGCCCCGGGGGTGGAGAAAAACTGTTTTTT
cdr3_aa: CASSPGGGEKLFF

v_call: TRBV11-2
j_call: TRBJ1-2
clone_size: -
d_call: TRBD1
cdr3_nt: TGTGCCAGCAGCCCCTGGACAGGGATAGGTGGCTACACCTTC
cdr3_aa: CASSPWTGIGGYTF

v_call: TRBV5-1
j_call: TRBJ2-7
clone_size: -
d_call: -
cdr3_nt: TGCGCCAGCAGCTTGGCCCCTAGCCCGTCCTACGAGCAGTACTTC
cdr3_aa: CASSLAPSPSYEQYF

v_call: TRBV20-1
j_call: TRBJ2-1
clone_size: -
d_call: -
cdr3_nt: TGCAGCGGGAGCGAGTCCCATGAGCAGTTCTTC
cdr3_aa: CSGSESHEQFF

v_call: TRBV30
j_call: TRBJ1-2
clone_size: -
d_call: -
cdr3_nt: TGTGCCTGGATTACAGGAAATTATGGCTACACCTTC
cdr3_aa: CAWITGNYGYTF

v_call: TRBV10-2
j_call: TRBJ1-5
clone_size: -
d_call: -
cdr3_nt: TGCGCCAGCAGTGAGACAGGGTGGAAGCCCCAGCATTTT
cdr3_aa: CASSETGWKPQHF

v_call: TRBV19
j_call: TRBJ2-7
clone_size: -
d_call: TRBD1
cdr3_nt: TGTGCCAGTAGCCCCGGGACAGGACTATACAAAAGCTCCTACGAGCAGTACTTC
cdr3_aa: CASSPGTGLYKSSYEQYF

v_call: TRBV2
j_call: TRBJ2-7
clone_size: -
d_call: -
cdr3_nt: TGTGCCAGCACTAGCGAGGGTCCCTCAATCACCGAGCAGTACTTC
cdr3_aa: CASTSEGPSITEQYF

v_call: TRBV5-6
j_call: TRBJ1-5
clone_size: -
d_call: -
cdr3_nt: TGTGCCAGCAGCTTGAGACAGGTCTATAGCAATCAGCCCCAGCATTTT
cdr3_aa: CASSLRQVYSNQPQHF

v_call: TRBV5-1
j_call: TRBJ2-7
clone_size: -
d_call: -
cdr3_nt: TGCGCCAGCAGCTTGGACAGGACTACCTACGAGCAGTACTTC
cdr3_aa: CASSLDRTTYEQYF